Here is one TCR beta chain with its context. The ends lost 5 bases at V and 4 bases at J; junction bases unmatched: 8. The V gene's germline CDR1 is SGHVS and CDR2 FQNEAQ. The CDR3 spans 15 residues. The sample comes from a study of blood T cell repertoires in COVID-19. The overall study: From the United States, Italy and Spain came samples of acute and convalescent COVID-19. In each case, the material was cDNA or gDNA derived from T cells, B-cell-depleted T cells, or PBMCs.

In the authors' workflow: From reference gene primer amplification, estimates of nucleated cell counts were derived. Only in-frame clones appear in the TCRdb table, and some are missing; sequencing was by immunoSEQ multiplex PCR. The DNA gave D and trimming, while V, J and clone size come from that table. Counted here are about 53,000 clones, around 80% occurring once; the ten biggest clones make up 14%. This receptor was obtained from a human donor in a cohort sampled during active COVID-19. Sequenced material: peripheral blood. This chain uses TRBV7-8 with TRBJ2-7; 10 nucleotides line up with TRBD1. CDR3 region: CASSADRGLEYEQYF. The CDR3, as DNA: TGTGCCAGCAGCGCCGACAGGGGGCTAGAGTACGAGCAGTACTTC.